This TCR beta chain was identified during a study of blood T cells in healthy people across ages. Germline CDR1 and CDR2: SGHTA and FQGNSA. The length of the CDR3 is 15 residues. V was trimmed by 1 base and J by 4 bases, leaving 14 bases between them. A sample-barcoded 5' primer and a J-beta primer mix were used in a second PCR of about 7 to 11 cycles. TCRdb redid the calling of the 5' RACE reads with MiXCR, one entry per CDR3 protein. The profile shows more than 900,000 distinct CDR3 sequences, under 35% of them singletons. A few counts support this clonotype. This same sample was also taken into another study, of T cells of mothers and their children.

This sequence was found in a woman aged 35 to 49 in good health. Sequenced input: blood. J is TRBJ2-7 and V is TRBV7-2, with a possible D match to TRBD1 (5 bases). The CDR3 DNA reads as TGTGCCAGCAGCTTAGGGGGCATTCGGTCTTACGAGCAGTACTTC. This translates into CASSLGGIRSYEQYF.